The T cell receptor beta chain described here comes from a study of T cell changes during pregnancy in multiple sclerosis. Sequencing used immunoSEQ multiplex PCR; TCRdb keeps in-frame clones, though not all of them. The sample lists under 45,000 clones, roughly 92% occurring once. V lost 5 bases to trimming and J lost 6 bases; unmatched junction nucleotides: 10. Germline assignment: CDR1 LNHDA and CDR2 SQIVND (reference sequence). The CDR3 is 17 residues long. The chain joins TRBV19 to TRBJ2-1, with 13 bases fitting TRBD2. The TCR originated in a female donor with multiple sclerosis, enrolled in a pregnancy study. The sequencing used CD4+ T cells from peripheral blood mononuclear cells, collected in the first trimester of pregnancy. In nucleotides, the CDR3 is TGTGCCAGTAGTCCATTTGCCGGGACTAGCGGGGCCAATGAGCAGTTCTTC. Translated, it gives CASSPFAGTSGANEQFF.